This paragraph covers one T cell receptor beta chain sequence. In assigning cohorts, the study relied on participant-reported clinical history. Assay: immunoSEQ multiplex PCR; the TCRdb copy retains only in-frame clones and omits some. The data contain about 200,000 clones, 75% to 90% of them singletons. This CDR3 is 16 amino acids long. Trimming removed 7 bases from V and 8 bases from J; junction bases left unmatched: 8. In germline, CDR1 is KGHDR, CDR2 SFDVKD. The sample originates from a study of blood T cell repertoires in COVID-19. The chain employs TRBV24-1 and TRBJ2-2; 14 nucleotides match TRBD2. The sample comprised PBMCs or T cells enriched from blood (not recorded which). The receptor's source is a woman aged 25 to 39 who had recovered from COVID-19. DNA for the CDR3: TGTGCCACCAGAGAGACTAGCGGGAGGGCCGAAGGGGAGCTGTTTTTT. Translated, it gives CATRETSGRAEGELFF.